The entry below describes one T cell receptor (beta chain). Participants reported their clinical history, and cohort assignment relied on those reports. The method was immunoSEQ multiplex PCR; TCRdb's version includes in-frame clones alone and lacks a portion of them. The sample carries 300,000 to 400,000 clones, 70% to 90% recorded once. The CDR3 extends over 14 amino acids. Germline values: CDR1 SGHRS, CDR2 YFSETQ. Deletions cut 0 bases from V and 8 bases from J, with 9 bases between. This record belongs to a study of blood T cell repertoires in COVID-19. The source is a woman in her 40s with acute COVID-19. Sequenced: PBMCs or T cells enriched from blood (not recorded which). This chain links TRBV5-1 with TRBJ1-6; D may be TRBD1 (5 bases). DNA of the CDR3: TGCGCCAGCAGCTTGGTAGGGGATTATTCACCCCTCCACTTT. It translates to CASSLVGDYSPLHF.